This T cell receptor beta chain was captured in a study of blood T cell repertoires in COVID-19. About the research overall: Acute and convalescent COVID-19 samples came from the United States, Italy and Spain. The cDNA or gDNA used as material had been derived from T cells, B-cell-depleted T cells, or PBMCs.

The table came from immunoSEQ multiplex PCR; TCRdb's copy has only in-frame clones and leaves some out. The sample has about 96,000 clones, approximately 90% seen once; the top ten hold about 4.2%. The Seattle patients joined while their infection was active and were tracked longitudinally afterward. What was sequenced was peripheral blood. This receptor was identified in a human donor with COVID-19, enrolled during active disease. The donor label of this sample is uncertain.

The CDR3 sequence: CASSHDSPSISYGYTF. CDR3 coding DNA: TGTGCCAGCAGCCATGACAGCCCGAGCATCTCCTATGGCTACACCTTC. This chain joins TRBV14 and TRBJ1-2; D may be TRBD1 (5 bases). The CDR3 extends over 16 amino acids. Trimming took off 3 bases at V and 4 bases at J, with 18 bases between the two ends. CDR1 is SGHDN and CDR2 is FVKESK in the germline V gene.